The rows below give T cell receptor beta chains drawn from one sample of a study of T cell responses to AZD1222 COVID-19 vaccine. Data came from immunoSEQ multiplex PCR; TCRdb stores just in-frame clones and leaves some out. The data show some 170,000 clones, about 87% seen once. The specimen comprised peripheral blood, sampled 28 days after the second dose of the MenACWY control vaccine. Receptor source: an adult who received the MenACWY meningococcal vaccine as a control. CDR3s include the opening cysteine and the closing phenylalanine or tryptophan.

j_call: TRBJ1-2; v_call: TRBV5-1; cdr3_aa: CASSLQIRGRDGYTF
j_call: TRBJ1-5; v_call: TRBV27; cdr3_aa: CASGDVLYQPQHF
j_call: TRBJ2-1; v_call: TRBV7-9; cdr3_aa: CASSPRRRESSYNEQFF
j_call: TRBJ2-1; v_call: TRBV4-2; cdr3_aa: CASSQDTSGPRDEQFF
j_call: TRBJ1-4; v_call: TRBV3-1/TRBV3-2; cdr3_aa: CASSPQETNEKLFF
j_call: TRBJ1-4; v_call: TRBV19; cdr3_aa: CASYLRPGGAVEKLFF
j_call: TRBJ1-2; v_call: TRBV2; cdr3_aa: CASSNQGEGYGYTF
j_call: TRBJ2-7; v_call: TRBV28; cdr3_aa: CASSALSNYEQYF
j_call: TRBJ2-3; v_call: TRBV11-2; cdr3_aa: CASSFWGGRDTQYF
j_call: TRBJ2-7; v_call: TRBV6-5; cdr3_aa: CASSYYAHQPYEQYF
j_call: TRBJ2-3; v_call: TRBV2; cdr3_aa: CASRGWTSGDTDTQYF